This paragraph covers one T cell receptor (beta chain) sequence. The target antigen is unknown. The study drew all its donors from Caucasian adults living in Nashville, Tennessee. This sample is drawn from a study of shared clonotypes between healthy human individuals. Background on the study: The composition of the donors was two women and a few men aged 18 to 49. For every donor, three CD4 naive, three CD4 memory, two CD8 naive and one CD8 memory plates were used. Study-wide findings and caveats: Large sequencing depth failed to make sorted-subset sequencing complete, rarefaction showed.

The V and J ends lost 4 bases and 0 bases respectively, with 15 bases between them. The CDR3 length is 16 residues. CDR1 is SGHDT, CDR2 YYEEEE, per germline. Produced via immunoSEQ multiplex PCR; TCRdb's table is partial and in-frame only. The sample holds roughly 2,300,000 clones, under 95% seen once. The chain is built from TRBV5-6 and TRBJ2-3; no definite D call. The sequence was obtained from a man between 18 and 29 years old in good health. Some clones in this sample may be carry-over from other donors' samples. The specimen sequenced was naive CD4+ T cells from PBMCs. Documented subset: CD45RA+ positively selected. CDR3 region: CASSRTRGSSTDTQYF. CDR3 in DNA: TGTGCCAGCAGCCGGACCCGAGGCAGTAGCACAGATACGCAGTATTTT.